This paragraph covers one T cell receptor beta chain sequence. No cognate antigen has been identified for it. Base quality data are lacking; no much larger clone is found one base away. The sequencing machine was an Illumina NovaSeq 6000. TCRalpha and TCRbeta cDNA libraries were built by 5'RACE with constant-segment primers, adding sample barcodes and unique molecular identifiers. RNA was extracted from every sample with Trizol reagent. Library amplification was performed in two PCR steps, and a second sample barcode and Illumina TruSeq adapters were introduced in the second step. Libraries were sequenced on an Illumina NovaSeq with 2 x 150 bp paired-end reads. Per the authors' processing: The reads were demultiplexed and collapsed into UMI-guided consensus sequences using migec v1.2.7. With mixcr v2.1.11, UMI consensuses were aligned to TRA and TRB V and J templates and assembled into clonotypes. A clonotype was counted as expanded or contracted only when both edgeR and NoisET called the clonotype significant, with the noise models trained on biological replicates. For edgeR calls, the cutoffs were a false discovery rate-adjusted p below 0.01 and a log2 fold-change threshold of 1. PCA with hierarchical clustering of max-normalized trajectories of the 1000 most abundant clonotypes was used as exploratory dynamics analysis. The CD4 or CD8 phenotype of responding clones was assigned using the separately sequenced CD4+ and CD8+ repertoires. The raw public reads went through TCRdb reprocessing: fastp at Q25, MiXCR clone calling, in-frame beta chains kept. Each entry merges the rows of one CDR3 protein and shows their most common DNA and genes. The V and J calls and clone size are TCRdb's, not the authors'. The sample includes over 120,000 distinct CDR3 sequences, with 15% to 20% observed a single time. Of the sample, 2% to 2.5% is held by the ten largest clones.

PBMCs were isolated by Ficoll-Paque density gradient centrifugation. The CDR3 runs 16 residues from the cysteine to the phenylalanine. Here the CDR3 DNA is all that survives: 48 bases in frame from base 1. The germline V and J ends show losses of 4 bases and 0 bases respectively, and no gene match explains 9 bases of the junction. From a lookup of the germline V gene, CDR1 and CDR2 are SGHRS and YFSETQ. This specimen comes from a study of T-cell memory formation after mild COVID-19 listed by TCRdb under 2021. Notes on the research overall: Most TCR sequence clusters were specific to one of the two donors. In a couple of donors, T-cell clones that expanded and contracted after mild COVID-19 were tracked by sequencing TCRalpha and TCRbeta repertoires over time. Two young, previously healthy adult volunteers made up the cohort, one male and one female.

Overall results and qualifications from the work: The second-wave clones that peaked on day 37 were not confirmed to be SARS-CoV-2 specific. The study covered only a couple of mild cases, and larger cohorts including severe cases with pre-infection samples were considered necessary. Contracting CD4+ clones appeared mostly in the CM and EM memory subsets, whereas CD8+ clones were enriched in EMRA. Clones contracting from day 15 to 85 had balanced CD4/CD8 phenotypes, while a second wave expanding from day 15 to 37 was biased towards CD4+. Some responding clones were detected in pre-infection memory, suggesting pre-existing cross-reactive memory T cells joined the SARS-CoV-2 response.

The chain employs TRBV5-1 and TRBJ2-7; the junction holds 8 bases that match TRBD1. This receptor was identified in an adult woman who had mild COVID-19 (a few samples of this study predate the infection). The sample titles of this study are shuffled in the database, so cell type and time point are left out; the donor was told from shared clones. Sequenced sample: PBMCs or a T cell subset sorted from them (not recorded which). The CDR3 is CASSPTTGVGSYEQYF. The DNA sequence is as follows: TGCGCCAGCAGCCCCACGACAGGGGTAGGCTCCTACGAGCAGTACTTC.